This T cell receptor beta chain was retrieved from a study of blood T cell repertoires in COVID-19. Trimming removed 4 bases from V and 1 base from J; junction bases left unmatched: 25. From germline, CDR1 is SGHRS and CDR2 YFSETQ. The CDR3 is made up of 21 amino acids. Produced via immunoSEQ multiplex PCR; TCRdb's table is partial and in-frame only. The data show a few hundred thousand clones, about 83% seen once. The recovered donors of Cohort 3 showed two negative PCRs, clearance, or symptom resolution. The sequence derives from a woman in her 50s who had recovered from COVID-19. Sequencing was performed on PBMCs or T cells enriched from blood (not recorded which). The chain carries TRBV5-1 and TRBJ1-1, with TRBD1 matching over 7 bases. DNA of the CDR3: TGCGCCAGCAGCCCAAATAAACCGTACCGGGACAGCAGACTATCGAACACTGAAGCTTTCTTT. Protein product: CASSPNKPYRDSRLSNTEAFF.